What follows are 30 T cell receptor beta chains derived from one specimen sequenced in a study of T cell clonality in common variable immunodeficiency. Assay used: immunoSEQ multiplex PCR; TCRdb lists only in-frame clones, some missing. The sample offers around 57,000 clones and no singletons, the top ten holding roughly 3.5%. The sample consisted of peripheral blood mononuclear cells. Receptor source: a person aged 18-70 years in good health.

This clone was observed many times. The CDR3 end is not reached by the read, which stops 3 residues before it; the germline J gene fills it in. The V call is TRBV7-2, the J call TRBJ2-7, with 7 bases aligning to TRBD2. Germline lookup yields CDR1 SGHTA and CDR2 FQGNSA. V gave up 4 bases and J gave up 2 bases; unmatched junction bases: 5. There are 14 residues in the CDR3. CDR3 loop: CASSSGLPTYEQYF. The sequenced CDR3 bases are TGTGCCAGCAGCTCGGGACTACCGACCTACGAG.

This clone was recorded many times. The sequenced fragment ends 3 residues before the CDR3 boundary, so the rest is inferred from the germline J gene. The chain links TRBV5-6 to TRBJ2-3, with no clear D. Between the trimmed V and J ends, which lost 0 bases and 6 bases, there was a span of 8 bases. The CDR3 contains 13 residues. From germline, CDR1 is SGHDT and CDR2 YYEEEE. The DNA read from the CDR3 is TGTGCCAGCAGCTTGGAGCCCTCGGATACG. It translates to CASSLEPSDT. Given in full, the CDR3 is CASSLEPSDTQYF.

This clone was observed a few times. Coverage ceases 3 residues before the CDR3 finishes, and the germline J gene fills in the end. The gene calls are TRBV6-1 and TRBJ1-5; no reliable D call. The CDR3 has 14 amino acids. V lost 4 bases to trimming and J lost 2 bases, with 9 bases between them. Per germline, CDR1 MNHNS and CDR2 SASEGT. CDR3 region: CASSVGFGNQPQHF. The covered CDR3 bases are TGTGCCAGCAGTGTGGGCTTCGGCAATCAGCCC.

As for this clone: The read finishes 3 residues shy of the CDR3 end, and the germline J gene is used to complete it. The rearrangement links TRBV5-8 to TRBJ1-4, with 7 bases lining up with TRBD1. Germline V gene sequence: CDR1 SGHTS, CDR2 YDEGEE. V dropped 1 base and J dropped 8; count of bases not matched to a gene: 5. The CDR3 loop spans 14 amino acids. The covered CDR3 bases are TGTGCCAGCAGCTTGCTAGGGGGCTGGGAAAAA. Translating gives CASSLLGGWEK. The full CDR3 protein reads CASSLLGGWEKLFF.

This clone has at least ten counts. The read finishes 3 residues shy of the CDR3 end, and the germline J gene is used to complete it. The V call is TRBV19, the J call TRBJ1-1; the D gene is possibly TRBD1 (5 bases). V was cut by 5 bases and J by 4 bases, with 11 bases left in between. There are 13 residues in the CDR3. Germline V gene data show CDR1 as LNHDA and CDR2 as SQIVND (reference sequence). CDR3 DNA (partial): TGTGCCAGTAGTTGGGGCGTGAGCACTGAA. Protein sequence: CASSWGVSTE. The entire CDR3 reads CASSWGVSTEAFF. Variable domain in full (rest from reference TRBV19 and TRBJ1-1): DGGITQSPKYLFRKEGQNVTLSCEQNLNHDAMYWYRQDPGQGLRLIYYSQIVNDFQKGDIAEGYSVSREKKESFPLTVTSAQKNPTAFYLCASSWGVSTEAFFGQGTRLTVV.

On this clone: The CDR3 goes on 3 residues after the read ends, and that part is filled in from the germline J gene. The V and J genes are TRBV7-6 and TRBJ2-7; D ambiguous. CDR1 and CDR2 (germline): SGHVS, FNYEAQ. This CDR3 has 12 residues. Between the trimmed V and J ends, which lost 3 bases and 3 bases, there was a span of 6 bases. The CDR3 sequence: CASSFNGYEQYF. The sequenced CDR3 bases are TGTGCCAGCAGCTTTAACGGCTACGAG.

This clone was counted many times. One end of the junction is discordant with germline, which a read error may explain. The missing CDR3 end, 3 residues past where the read stops, is filled in from the germline J gene. This chain links TRBV4-2 with TRBJ2-7, with D perhaps TRBD2 (5 bases). The CDR3 spans 15 residues. Germline CDR1 and CDR2: LGHNA and YNFKEQ. CDR3 DNA, as far as it was read: TGCGCCAGCAGCCAAGATATGTCAAGCGGATACGAG. Translated: CASSQDMSSGYE. The entire CDR3 reads CASSQDMSSGYEQYF.

About this clone: The sequence runs out 3 residues before the end of the CDR3; the remainder is reconstructed from the germline J gene. V gene TRBV7-8 combines with J gene TRBJ2-3; 12 bases fit TRBD2. The germline V gene has CDR1 SGHVS and CDR2 FQNEAQ. With V trimmed by 5 bases and J by 3 bases, 9 bases remained unmatched. This CDR3 comprises 17 residues. CDR3 DNA, as far as it was read: TGTGCCAGCAGCCTCTCTAGCGGGAGGGCCCATACAGATACG. Translation: CASSLSSGRAHTDT. The whole CDR3 sequence reads CASSLSSGRAHTDTQYF.

At least ten counts were recorded for this clone. This chain's CDR3 is CSAPQREGINEQFF. The sequenced part of the CDR3 DNA is TGCAGTGCGCCTCAGCGGGAGGGCATCAATGAG. This chain connects TRBV20-1 to TRBJ2-1, with 10 positions matching TRBD2. The CDR3 end lies 3 residues beyond the end of the read and is filled in from the germline J gene. Trimming removed 6 bases from V and 6 bases from J; junction bases left unmatched: 8. This CDR3 region has 14 residues. Germline CDR1 and CDR2: DFQATT and SNEGSKA (reference sequence).

This clone has a handful of counts. Read sequence stops 3 residues before the CDR3 end, and the germline J gene provides the missing end. In the same sample, other DNA sequences code for this CDR3. V usage is TRBV18 and J usage is TRBJ2-7; 8 positions match TRBD1. This CDR3 spans 14 amino acids. The germline gives CDR1 KGHSH, CDR2 LQKENI. After removal of 6 bases from V and 2 bases from J, the junction contained 6 bases not matched to a gene. The sequenced CDR3 bases are TGTGCCAGCTCCCCCTCCAGGGGGCCCTACGAG. Translation gives CASSPSRGPYE. The full CDR3 is CASSPSRGPYEQYF.

This clone was detected many times. The CDR3 is cut off 3 residues early in the read; its end comes from the germline J gene. The chain has TRBV5-1 and TRBJ2-1, with D possibly being TRBD1 (5 bases). V shed 0 bases and J shed 0 bases, with 13 bases lying between them. Germline CDR1 and CDR2: SGHRS and YFSETQ. This CDR3 comprises 17 residues. CDR3 region: CASSLAWGLSSYNEQFF. The CDR3 bases that were read are TGCGCCAGCAGCTTGGCCTGGGGCTTGTCCTCCTACAATGAG.

This clone was seen many times. The observed sequence ends 3 residues before the CDR3 terminus, with the missing tail filled in from the germline J gene. The gene calls are TRBV4-1 and TRBJ2-7; D might be TRBD1 (6 bases). In germline, CDR1 is MGHRA, CDR2 YSYEKL. V was clipped by 3 bases and J by 2 bases, with 11 bases between them. This CDR3 comprises 14 residues. The sequenced CDR3 bases are TGCGCCAGCAGCCAGGGCAGGACAGCCTACGAG. This gives the protein CASSQGRTAYE. The full CDR3 sequence reads CASSQGRTAYEQYF.

This clone occurred a few times. The read ends 3 residues before the CDR3 terminus; that terminus is restored from the germline J gene. The chain couples TRBV30 to TRBJ1-1; D not resolved. Germline V lookup: CDR1 GTSNPN, CDR2 SVGIG (reference sequence). CDR3 length: 15 amino acids. The CDR3 bases that were read are TGTGCCTGGAGTCAACTAGCGGGATACACAGATACG. This sequence encodes CAWSQLAGYTDT. The CDR3 reads in full as CAWSQLAGYTDTAFF.

This clone was detected ten times or more. The CDR3 end lies 3 residues beyond the end of the read and is filled in from the germline J gene. The chain links TRBV30 to TRBJ2-5; tentative D call: TRBD1 (5 bases). The V end lost 0 bases, the J end lost 2 bases, and 10 bases lay between the germline ends. The CDR3 runs to 14 residues. Germline values: CDR1 GTSNPN, CDR2 SVGIG (reference sequence). The CDR3 is CAWSVVRDQETQYF. Partial CDR3 DNA: TGTGCCTGGAGTGTAGTCAGGGATCAAGAGACC. Complete variable domain (other parts from reference TRBV30 and TRBJ2-5): SQTIHQWPATLVQPVGSPLSLECTVEGTSNPNLYWYRQAAGRGLQLLFYSVGIGQISSEVPQNLSASRPQDRQFILSSKKLLLSDSGFYLCAWSVVRDQETQYFGPGTRLLVL.

About this clone itself: The read ends 3 residues before the CDR3 terminus; that terminus is restored from the germline J gene. The chain carries TRBV5-1 and TRBJ2-1, with D unresolved. Germline V gene sequence: CDR1 SGHRS, CDR2 YFSETQ. This CDR3 is built from 13 residues. V lost 0 bases and J 5 bases, leaving 6 bases between the germline ends. The sequenced CDR3 bases are TGCGCCAGCAGCTTGGCCAGAGACAATGAG. Its translation is CASSLARDNE. The CDR3, in full, reads CASSLARDNEQFF.

Ten or more counts support this clone. The CDR3 end is not reached by the read, which stops 3 residues before it; the germline J gene fills it in. The chain links TRBV7-8 to TRBJ2-3; 11 bases line up with TRBD1. Germline CDR1 SGHVS, CDR2 FQNEAQ. There are 15 residues in the CDR3. The CDR3 is CASSLMDRGRETQYF. The DNA read from the CDR3 is TGTGCCAGCAGCTTAATGGACAGGGGGCGAGAGACG.

This clone came up many times. The read finishes 3 residues shy of the CDR3 end, and the germline J gene is used to complete it. The rearrangement joins TRBV7-9 to TRBJ1-1; 8 nucleotides agree with TRBD1. The CDR3 runs to 12 residues. In germline, CDR1 is SEHNR, CDR2 FQNEAQ (reference sequence). This CDR3 reads CASRQDRGKAFF. The sequenced part of the CDR3 DNA is TGTGCCAGCAGACAAGACAGGGGAAAA. Full variable domain (missing parts from reference TRBV7-9 and TRBJ1-1): DTGVSQNPRHKITKRGQNVTFRCDPISEHNRLYWYRQTLGQGPEFLTYFQNEAQLEKSRLLSDRFSAERPKGSFSTLEIQRTEQGDSAMYLCASRQDRGKAFFGQGTRLTVV.

This clone was picked up many times. The CDR3 end is not reached by the read, which stops 3 residues before it; the germline J gene fills it in. The chain employs TRBV20-1 and TRBJ2-2; 9 bases align to TRBD2. The CDR3 covers 17 residues. Trimming cost V 0 bases and J 5 bases; bases outside gene matches: 10. CDR1 and CDR2 from the germline V gene are DFQATT and SNEGSKA (reference sequence). CDR3 loop: CSARDPSGKTGTGELFF. The part of the CDR3 DNA that was read is TGCAGTGCTAGAGATCCTAGCGGGAAAACCGGGACCGGGGAG.

This clone was counted ten times or more. Coverage ceases 3 residues before the CDR3 finishes, and the germline J gene fills in the end. The rearrangement uses TRBV20-1 and TRBJ2-3; 10 bases agree with TRBD2. Germline loops: CDR1 DFQATT, CDR2 SNEGSKA (reference sequence). After removal of 5 bases from V and 5 bases from J, the junction contained 13 bases not matched to a gene. This CDR3 contains 16 residues. Incomplete CDR3 DNA: TGCAGTGCTCCCCCAATCCTAGCGGGAGTAGGAGATACG. It specifies CSAPPILAGVGDT. The entire CDR3 is CSAPPILAGVGDTQYF.

This clone was observed at least ten times. The read finishes 3 residues shy of the CDR3 end, and the germline J gene is used to complete it. The gene calls are TRBV4-1 and TRBJ2-2; 13 bases agree with TRBD2. The CDR3 is made up of 18 amino acids. V was clipped by 3 bases and J by 4 bases; unmatched bases: 8. Germline CDR1 and CDR2: MGHRA and YSYEKL. The CDR3 loop is CASSQAGLAGVGTGELFF. Partial CDR3 DNA: TGCGCCAGCAGCCAGGCAGGACTAGCGGGAGTAGGCACCGGGGAG.

In its sample, this clone was seen many times. The CDR3 is cut off 3 residues early in the read; its end comes from the germline J gene. V and J are TRBV5-4 and TRBJ2-3; 8 bases align to TRBD2. CDR1 is SGHNT and CDR2 is YYREEE in the germline V gene (reference sequence). Trimming cost V 4 bases and J 5 bases; bases outside gene matches: 9. This CDR3 contains 15 residues. This CDR3 reads CASSLWGLVVDTQYF. The CDR3 bases that were read are TGTGCCAGCAGCCTGTGGGGACTAGTTGTAGATACG.

This clone was detected many times. The CDR3 end lies 3 residues beyond the end of the read and is filled in from the germline J gene. This sequence joins TRBV5-1 and TRBJ2-5; D perhaps matches TRBD1 (5 bases). The V end lost 4 bases, the J end lost 1 base, and 17 bases lay between the germline ends. Germline-derived CDR1 and CDR2 are SGHRS and YFSETQ. The CDR3 spans 16 residues. CDR3 amino acids: CASSGRFAGSQETQYF. The sequenced part of the CDR3 DNA is TGCGCCAGCAGCGGTCGGTTTGCAGGGTCCCAAGAGACC. The full variable domain, completed using reference TRBV5-1 and TRBJ2-5, is KAGVTQTPRYLIKTRGQQVTLSCSPISGHRSVSWYQQTPGQGLQFLFEYFSETQRNKGNFPGRFSGRQFSNSRSEMNVSTLELGDSALYLCASSGRFAGSQETQYFGPGTRLLVL.

This clone was counted at least ten times. The read finishes 3 residues shy of the CDR3 end, and the germline J gene is used to complete it. The genes are TRBV14 and TRBJ2-1, with D maybe TRBD2 (5 bases). Per germline, CDR1 SGHDN and CDR2 FVKESK. Trimming cost V 0 bases and J 2 bases, with 14 bases left between them. CDR3 size: 17 residues. The CDR3 is CASSQDQAEYPYNEQFF. The sequenced CDR3 bases are TGTGCCAGCAGCCAAGATCAAGCGGAATACCCCTACAATGAG.

This clone showed up many times. The read gets to within 3 residues of the CDR3 end, and the germline J gene fills in the rest. V is TRBV20-1 and J is TRBJ2-1; 9 bases agree with TRBD2. In germline, CDR1 is DFQATT, CDR2 SNEGSKA (reference sequence). Trimming took 2 bases from V and 0 from J; bases not matched to a gene: 5. This CDR3 contains 16 residues. The chain's CDR3 is CSARLAGTSSYNEQFF. CDR3 bases read: TGCAGTGCTAGACTAGCGGGAACGAGCTCCTACAATGAG.

This clone has at least ten counts. The read gets to within 3 residues of the CDR3 end, and the germline J gene fills in the rest. The chain links TRBV18 to TRBJ1-2, with 7 bases aligning to TRBD1. The V gene end was trimmed by 6 bases and the J gene end by 0 bases; junction bases not matched to a gene: 4. Per germline, CDR1 KGHSH and CDR2 LQKENI. The CDR3 is 14 residues long. CDR3 DNA (partial): TGTGCCAGCTCCCTGGGACAGACTAACTATGGC. It encodes CASSLGQTNYG. The CDR3 in full is CASSLGQTNYGYTF.

This clone has a handful of counts. The junction does not match germline at one end; this may be a read error. The sequenced fragment ends 3 residues before the CDR3 boundary, so the rest is inferred from the germline J gene. V gene TRBV2 combines with J gene TRBJ1-4, with 7 bases matching TRBD1. CDR1 and CDR2 from the germline V gene are SNHLY and FYNNEI. The CDR3 spans 14 residues. Incomplete CDR3 DNA: TGTGCCGGCAGTGCACAGGGGAACGGAGAAAAA. Its translation: CAGSAQGNGEK. The full CDR3 protein reads CAGSAQGNGEKLFF. The whole variable domain, remainder taken from reference TRBV2 and TRBJ1-4, is EPEVTQTPSHQVTQMGQEVILRCVPISNHLYFYWYRQILGQKVEFLVSFYNNEISEKSEIFDDQFSVERPDGSNFTLKIRSTKLEDSAMYFCAGSAQGNGEKLFFGSGTQLSVL.

Many counts were recorded for this clone. The CDR3 end lies 3 residues beyond the end of the read and is filled in from the germline J gene. V gene TRBV5-4 combines with J gene TRBJ1-1; a weak D match, TRBD1 (6 bases). The germline V gene encodes CDR1 SGHNT and CDR2 YYREEE (reference sequence). This CDR3 region has 15 residues. With 6 bases removed from V and 5 bases from J, the gap between germline ends came to 20 bases. Partial CDR3 DNA: TGTGCCAGCATCCTAGGAGGGGGTCGGGCTACTGAA. Its translation is CASILGGGRATE. The full CDR3 protein reads CASILGGGRATEAFF.

As for this clone: The read terminates 3 residues before the CDR3 end, so the remaining end is supplied by the germline J gene. This same CDR3 is encoded by further DNA sequences in the sample. The chain carries TRBV19 and TRBJ1-3; tentatively, D is TRBD1 (5 bases). The V and J ends lost 4 bases and 0 bases respectively, with 16 bases between them. The length of the CDR3 is 17 residues. The germline V gene encodes CDR1 LNHDA and CDR2 SQIVND (reference sequence). The sequenced CDR3 bases are TGTGCCAGTAGTACCCGGGACTTAGGGGCCTCTGGAAACACC. It is translated as CASSTRDLGASGNT. The whole CDR3 sequence reads CASSTRDLGASGNTIYF. The variable domain in full, completed from reference TRBV19 and TRBJ1-3, reads DGGITQSPKYLFRKEGQNVTLSCEQNLNHDAMYWYRQDPGQGLRLIYYSQIVNDFQKGDIAEGYSVSREKKESFPLTVTSAQKNPTAFYLCASSTRDLGASGNTIYFGEGSWLTVV.

This clone was counted at least ten times. The missing CDR3 end, 3 residues past where the read stops, is filled in from the germline J gene. V gene TRBV18 combines with J gene TRBJ2-1, with TRBD2 matching over 12 bases. The CDR3 has 18 residues. The germline CDR1 and CDR2 sequences are KGHSH and LQKENI. Germline trimming cut 6 bases from V and 0 bases from J; bases unmatched to any gene: 9. The CDR3 here is CASSQTSGRPSSYNEQFF. The part of the CDR3 DNA that was read is TGTGCCAGCTCGCAAACTAGCGGGAGGCCGAGCTCCTACAATGAG.

This clone was recorded at least ten times. The CDR3 end lies 3 residues beyond the end of the read and is filled in from the germline J gene. J is TRBJ2-1 and V is TRBV7-2; TRBD1 matches 9 bases. Per germline, CDR1 SGHTA and CDR2 FQGNSA. The J segment lost 9 bases and the V segment lost 5 bases, leaving 8 bases of the junction unmatched. The CDR3 covers 14 residues. The CDR3 reads CASSTDRGRGEQFF. The sequenced CDR3 bases are TGTGCCAGCAGCACGGACAGGGGTCGGGGTGAG. The full variable domain, with the rest looked up from reference TRBV7-2 and TRBJ2-1, is GAGVSQSPSNKVTEKGKDVELRCDPISGHTALYWYRQSLGQGLEFLIYFQGNSAPDKSGLPSDRFSAERTGGSVSTLTIQRTQQEDSAVYLCASSTDRGRGEQFFGPGTRLTVL.